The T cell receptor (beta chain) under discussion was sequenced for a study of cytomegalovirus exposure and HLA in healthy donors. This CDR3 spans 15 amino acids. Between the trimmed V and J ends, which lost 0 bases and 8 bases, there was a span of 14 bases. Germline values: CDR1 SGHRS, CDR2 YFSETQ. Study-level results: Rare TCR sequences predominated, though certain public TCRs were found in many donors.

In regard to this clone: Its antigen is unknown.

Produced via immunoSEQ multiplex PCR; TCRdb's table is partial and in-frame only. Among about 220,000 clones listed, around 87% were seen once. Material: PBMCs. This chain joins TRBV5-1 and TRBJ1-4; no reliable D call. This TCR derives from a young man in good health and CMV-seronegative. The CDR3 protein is CASSLEGGGGEKLFF. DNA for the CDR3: TGCGCCAGCAGCTTGGAGGGAGGAGGTGGCGAAAAACTGTTTTTT.